The rows below give T cell receptor beta chains drawn from one sample of a study of T cell responses to AZD1222 COVID-19 vaccine. Method: immunoSEQ multiplex PCR; TCRdb's copy keeps in-frame clones and lacks some. The sample has around 150,000 clones; around 90% are singletons. This specimen consisted of peripheral blood, obtained 28 days after the second AZD1222 dose. These receptors came from an adult who received the AZD1222 COVID-19 vaccine. Each CDR3 is given with its conserved first and last residue. D genes are given only for firm matches. Clone size, where shown, is once, few, many, or a class for clones that have expanded.

d_call: TRBD1; j_call: TRBJ2-6; v_call: TRBV24-1; clone_size: -; cdr3_nt: TGTGCCACCAGTGATGCCGGGACAGGTAACTCTGGGGCCAACGTCCTGACTTTC; cdr3_aa: CATSDAGTGNSGANVLTF
d_call: TRBD1; j_call: TRBJ1-6; v_call: TRBV7-2; clone_size: -; cdr3_nt: TGTGCCAGCAGCCCCGGACAGGTCAAGAGTTCACCCCTCCACTTT; cdr3_aa: CASSPGQVKSSPLHF
d_call: -; j_call: TRBJ1-4; v_call: TRBV29-1; clone_size: -; cdr3_nt: TGCAGCGGGGTGGCGGGGGCGAATGAAAAACTGTTTTTT; cdr3_aa: CSGVAGANEKLFF
d_call: TRBD1; j_call: TRBJ1-2; v_call: TRBV18; clone_size: -; cdr3_nt: TGTGCCAGCTCACCTCCCCAGGGGGGACAGCAAATTACAAATGGCTACACCTTC; cdr3_aa: CASSPPQGGQQITNGYTF
d_call: TRBD1; j_call: TRBJ2-5; v_call: TRBV7-2; clone_size: -; cdr3_nt: TGTGCCAGCAGCAAAACAGGGGGCCGGGAGACCCAGTACTTC; cdr3_aa: CASSKTGGRETQYF
d_call: -; j_call: TRBJ1-2; v_call: TRBV3-1/TRBV3-2; clone_size: -; cdr3_nt: TGTGCCAGCAGCCAAGATATGAGGGTCTATGGCTACACCTTC; cdr3_aa: CASSQDMRVYGYTF
d_call: -; j_call: TRBJ1-5; v_call: TRBV20-1; clone_size: -; cdr3_nt: TGCAGTGCTAGTGAGGGCGGTAGCAATCAGCCCCAGCATTTT; cdr3_aa: CSASEGGSNQPQHF
d_call: TRBD1; j_call: TRBJ2-7; v_call: TRBV2; clone_size: once; cdr3_nt: TGTGCCAGCAAAACGGGACAGGTCACCCACGAGCAGTACTTC; cdr3_aa: CASKTGQVTHEQYF
d_call: TRBD1; j_call: TRBJ2-7; v_call: TRBV19; clone_size: once; cdr3_nt: TGTGCCAGTAGTCTCCGGGACAGGTCCTACGAGCAGTACTTC; cdr3_aa: CASSLRDRSYEQYF
d_call: -; j_call: TRBJ2-1; v_call: TRBV5-1; clone_size: once; cdr3_nt: TGCGCCAGCAGCTTGGAGGCGGGCCTTTCCTACAATGAGCAGTTCTTC; cdr3_aa: CASSLEAGLSYNEQFF
d_call: -; j_call: TRBJ2-1; v_call: TRBV6-5; clone_size: -; cdr3_nt: TGTGCCACCCACCGACCGGGCAACGACATCTATGAGCAGTTCTTC; cdr3_aa: CATHRPGNDIYEQFF
d_call: -; j_call: TRBJ1-2; v_call: TRBV19; clone_size: many; cdr3_nt: TGTGCCAGCACACGAATGGGCTATGGCTACACCTTC; cdr3_aa: CASTRMGYGYTF
d_call: TRBD2; j_call: TRBJ2-5; v_call: TRBV7-2; clone_size: -; cdr3_nt: TGTGCCAGCAGCTCTGGGGGGAGGGCAATTGAGACCCAGTACTTC; cdr3_aa: CASSSGGRAIETQYF
d_call: -; j_call: TRBJ1-6; v_call: TRBV9; clone_size: -; cdr3_nt: TGTGCCAGCAGCGTAGATGTTGGGGGATTGGGGGCCAATTCACCCCTCCACTTT; cdr3_aa: CASSVDVGGLGANSPLHF
d_call: TRBD1; j_call: TRBJ1-5; v_call: TRBV28; clone_size: -; cdr3_nt: TGTGCCAGCAGCCCCAAAGACAGGGTCCGCATGTCTGGTCAGCCCCAGCATTTT; cdr3_aa: CASSPKDRVRMSGQPQHF
d_call: -; j_call: TRBJ2-5; v_call: TRBV12-3/TRBV12-4; clone_size: -; cdr3_nt: TGTGCCAGCAGTTTAATGGCGTTGGAGACCCAGTACTTC; cdr3_aa: CASSLMALETQYF
d_call: -; j_call: TRBJ2-5; v_call: TRBV5-5; clone_size: -; cdr3_nt: TGTGCCAGCAGCTCCGGGACTCCAGGGGCTCCTCCCCAGTACTTC; cdr3_aa: CASSSGTPGAPPQYF
d_call: -; j_call: TRBJ2-6; v_call: TRBV9; clone_size: once; cdr3_nt: TGTGCCAGCAGCCTCGGGTGGGGACCCAAATCTGGGGCCAACGTCCTGACTTTC; cdr3_aa: CASSLGWGPKSGANVLTF
d_call: TRBD2; j_call: TRBJ2-5; v_call: TRBV14; clone_size: -; cdr3_nt: TGTGCCAGCAGCCAAGAATCCCCTAGCGGGAGAGAGACCCAGTACTTC; cdr3_aa: CASSQESPSGRETQYF
d_call: -; j_call: TRBJ2-1; v_call: TRBV4-2; clone_size: -; cdr3_nt: TGTGCCAGCAGCCAAGGGACAGACAATGAGCAGTTCTTC; cdr3_aa: CASSQGTDNEQFF
d_call: -; j_call: TRBJ1-4; v_call: TRBV7-9; clone_size: -; cdr3_nt: TGTGCCAGCAGCCTTAACCTTGGTCTCACAACTAATGAAAAACTGTTTTTT; cdr3_aa: CASSLNLGLTTNEKLFF
d_call: -; j_call: TRBJ1-5; v_call: TRBV18; clone_size: -; cdr3_nt: TGTGCCAGCTCACCATCCGGAGATCGGGGCAATCAGCCCCAGCATTTT; cdr3_aa: CASSPSGDRGNQPQHF
d_call: TRBD1; j_call: TRBJ1-4; v_call: TRBV2; clone_size: -; cdr3_nt: TGTGCCAGCACTCAACAGGGGGCGGGAGGGGAAAAACTGTTTTTT; cdr3_aa: CASTQQGAGGEKLFF
d_call: TRBD1; j_call: TRBJ1-1; v_call: TRBV24-1; clone_size: -; cdr3_nt: TGTGCCACCGGACAGGGAACTGAAGCTTTCTTT; cdr3_aa: CATGQGTEAFF
d_call: TRBD1; j_call: TRBJ1-5; v_call: TRBV19; clone_size: -; cdr3_nt: TGTGCCAGTAGACTTACAGGGGTTAGCAATCAGCCCCAGCATTTT; cdr3_aa: CASRLTGVSNQPQHF
d_call: TRBD1; j_call: TRBJ1-2; v_call: TRBV19; clone_size: -; cdr3_nt: TGTGCCAGTAGCGAACTACAGGGGGCTGGTGGCTACACCTTC; cdr3_aa: CASSELQGAGGYTF
d_call: -; j_call: TRBJ1-2; v_call: TRBV5-1; clone_size: -; cdr3_nt: TGCGCCAGCAGCTTGGAGGCAGCGAACTATGGCTACACCTTC; cdr3_aa: CASSLEAANYGYTF
d_call: TRBD2; j_call: TRBJ2-1; v_call: TRBV11-3; clone_size: -; cdr3_nt: TGTGCCAGCAGCTTAGAGAGAGCGGGGGTAAGCTACAATGAGCAGTTCTTC; cdr3_aa: CASSLERAGVSYNEQFF
d_call: -; j_call: TRBJ1-6; v_call: TRBV7-2; clone_size: once; cdr3_nt: TGTGCCAGCAGCTTAGCGTCGGGGCTCCATAATTCACCCCTCCACTTT; cdr3_aa: CASSLASGLHNSPLHF
d_call: TRBD2; j_call: TRBJ2-2; v_call: TRBV19; clone_size: -; cdr3_nt: TGTGCCAGTAGTATCGGGACTAGCCGCGGGGAGCTGTTTTTT; cdr3_aa: CASSIGTSRGELFF
d_call: -; j_call: TRBJ2-7; v_call: TRBV7-6; clone_size: -; cdr3_nt: TGTGCCAGCAGCTCCGAAGCAACAGGGAACTACGAGCAGTACTTC; cdr3_aa: CASSSEATGNYEQYF
d_call: -; j_call: TRBJ2-7; v_call: TRBV14; clone_size: -; cdr3_nt: TGTGCCAGCAGCCGCGGGACACTCTACGAGCAGTACTTC; cdr3_aa: CASSRGTLYEQYF
d_call: TRBD1; j_call: TRBJ1-2; v_call: TRBV5-4; clone_size: -; cdr3_nt: TGTGCCAGCAGCTTGGGGGGACAGGGAAAATATGGCTACACCTTC; cdr3_aa: CASSLGGQGKYGYTF
d_call: -; j_call: TRBJ1-5; v_call: TRBV28; clone_size: -; cdr3_nt: TGTGCCAGCAGTTTAATTGGCAATCAGCCCCAGCATTTT; cdr3_aa: CASSLIGNQPQHF
d_call: TRBD1; j_call: TRBJ2-7; v_call: TRBV19; clone_size: -; cdr3_nt: TGTGCCAGTAGTTCACGCAAGGGGGCTTCCAACTACGAGCAGTACTTC; cdr3_aa: CASSSRKGASNYEQYF
d_call: -; j_call: TRBJ1-1; v_call: TRBV24-1; clone_size: -; cdr3_nt: TGTGCCACCAGTATGACAGGAACCACTGAAGCTTTCTTT; cdr3_aa: CATSMTGTTEAFF
d_call: TRBD2; j_call: TRBJ2-3; v_call: TRBV19; clone_size: few; cdr3_nt: TGTGCCAGTAGTATCGGGCGTCTAGCGGGGAGCACAGATACGCAGTATTTT; cdr3_aa: CASSIGRLAGSTDTQYF
d_call: TRBD1; j_call: TRBJ2-5; v_call: TRBV5-1; clone_size: -; cdr3_nt: TGCGCCAGCAGCAAGACCCCAGGGGGTCAAGAGACCCAGTACTTC; cdr3_aa: CASSKTPGGQETQYF
d_call: TRBD1; j_call: TRBJ1-2; v_call: TRBV19; clone_size: -; cdr3_nt: TGTGCCAGTAATAAAAAGACAGGGTCGCCGGATCCGGGGGTTTACGGCTACACCTTC; cdr3_aa: CASNKKTGSPDPGVYGYTF
d_call: -; j_call: TRBJ2-5; v_call: TRBV5-6; clone_size: -; cdr3_nt: TGTGCCAGCAGCTCACGACAGCACCAAGAGACCCAGTACTTC; cdr3_aa: CASSSRQHQETQYF
d_call: TRBD1; j_call: TRBJ1-6; v_call: TRBV5-8; clone_size: -; cdr3_nt: TGTGCCAGCAGCTTGGGTGGGACAGGGAACTCCAGGCTCCACTTT; cdr3_aa: CASSLGGTGNSRLHF
d_call: -; j_call: TRBJ1-2; v_call: TRBV4-1; clone_size: -; cdr3_nt: TGCGCCAGCAGCCAAGACTGGACGGCTAACTATGGCTACACCTTC; cdr3_aa: CASSQDWTANYGYTF
d_call: -; j_call: TRBJ1-5; v_call: TRBV6-1; clone_size: -; cdr3_nt: TGTGCCAGCAGTGAAGGGGCTTTCAATCAGCCCCAGCATTTT; cdr3_aa: CASSEGAFNQPQHF
d_call: -; j_call: TRBJ1-2; v_call: TRBV4-2; clone_size: -; cdr3_nt: TGTGCCAGCAGCGAAGGGAGGGGCTATGGCTACACCTTC; cdr3_aa: CASSEGRGYGYTF
d_call: TRBD1; j_call: TRBJ1-6; v_call: TRBV5-1; clone_size: -; cdr3_nt: TGCGCCAGCAGCCTCCGGGACAGGGATAATTCACCCCTCCACTTT; cdr3_aa: CASSLRDRDNSPLHF
d_call: -; j_call: TRBJ2-1; v_call: TRBV19; clone_size: few; cdr3_nt: TGTGCCAGTAGTAAGATCGACGGATCCTACAAGGATGAGCAGTTCTTC; cdr3_aa: CASSKIDGSYKDEQFF
d_call: TRBD1; j_call: TRBJ1-6; v_call: TRBV27; clone_size: -; cdr3_nt: TGTGCCAGCAGTTTATCGGCAGGGGGTAATTCACCCCTCCACTTT; cdr3_aa: CASSLSAGGNSPLHF
d_call: TRBD1; j_call: TRBJ2-5; v_call: TRBV10-2; clone_size: -; cdr3_nt: TGCGCCAGCAGTGAAGGGACAGGGGGTAATCGACGAGAGACCCAGTACTTC; cdr3_aa: CASSEGTGGNRRETQYF
d_call: -; j_call: TRBJ2-5; v_call: TRBV5-1; clone_size: -; cdr3_nt: TGCGCCAGCAGCCCGGAGGTCCAGGGGGGGTACTTC; cdr3_aa: CASSPEVQGGYF
d_call: -; j_call: TRBJ2-3; v_call: TRBV29-1; clone_size: -; cdr3_nt: TGCAGCGCCTCCCCAGGCTCAGATACGCAGTATTTT; cdr3_aa: CSASPGSDTQYF
d_call: -; j_call: TRBJ2-1; v_call: TRBV10-3; clone_size: -; cdr3_nt: TGTGCCATCTCCGGCCAGGGCTACAATGAGCAGTTCTTC; cdr3_aa: CAISGQGYNEQFF
d_call: TRBD2; j_call: TRBJ2-5; v_call: TRBV6-5; clone_size: -; cdr3_nt: TGTGCCAGCAGTCGAGCGGGGGGGCATGAAGAGACCCAGTACTTC; cdr3_aa: CASSRAGGHEETQYF
d_call: -; j_call: TRBJ2-1; v_call: TRBV28; clone_size: -; cdr3_nt: TGTGCCAGCAGTTTAGTGGGGGGTTCATACAATGAGCAGTTCTTC; cdr3_aa: CASSLVGGSYNEQFF